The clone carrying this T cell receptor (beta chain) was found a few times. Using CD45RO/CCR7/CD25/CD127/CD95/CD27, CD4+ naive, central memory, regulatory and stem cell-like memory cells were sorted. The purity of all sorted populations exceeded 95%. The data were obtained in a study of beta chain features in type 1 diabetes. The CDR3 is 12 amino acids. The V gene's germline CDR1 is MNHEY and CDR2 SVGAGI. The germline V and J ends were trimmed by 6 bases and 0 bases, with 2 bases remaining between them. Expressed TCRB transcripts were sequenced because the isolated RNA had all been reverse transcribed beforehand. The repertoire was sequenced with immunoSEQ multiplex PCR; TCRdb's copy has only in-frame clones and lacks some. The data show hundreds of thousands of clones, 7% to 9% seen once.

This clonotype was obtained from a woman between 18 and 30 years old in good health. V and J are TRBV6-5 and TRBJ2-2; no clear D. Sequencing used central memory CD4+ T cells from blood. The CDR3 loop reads CASRTNTGELFF. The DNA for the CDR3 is TGTGCCAGCAGAACGAACACCGGGGAGCTGTTTTTT.